This passage covers 16 T cell receptor beta chains from one sample sequenced in a study of post-analysis software for immune sequencing data. Overall study findings and caveats: When patients were compared with controls, 5 or 6 TRBV segments were more frequent, TRBV5-6, TRBV5-1 and TRBV20-1 among them.

Their antigen targets remain unknown. Unique molecular identifiers were built into the TCR beta cDNA libraries. MiXCR, applied by TCRdb to the PCR reads, yields one record per CDR3 protein. The sample has under 650,000 distinct CDR3 sequences, roughly 46% seen once. Sequenced: blood. The receptors stem from a girl aged 10 to 17 with multiple sclerosis.

In its sample, this clonotype was seen a few times. This chain uses TRBV5-1 with TRBJ1-2; 9 bases are shared with TRBD1. Losses at the gene ends were 3 bases for V and 3 bases for J; bases not matched to a gene: 6. The CDR3 length is 15 residues. Looked up from germline, CDR1 is SGHRS and CDR2 is YFSETQ. The CDR3 sequence: CASSSEDRGDYGYTF. The CDR3 nucleotides read TGCGCCAGCAGCTCGGAGGACAGGGGTGACTATGGCTACACCTTC.

V usage is TRBV5-1 and J usage is TRBJ2-1; TRBD2 matches 8 bases. There are 16 residues in the CDR3. The trim removed 0 bases at V and 8 bases at J, leaving 10 bases unmatched. Germline CDR1 SGHRS, CDR2 YFSETQ. CDR3 loop: CASSLASGLVSDEQFF. CDR3 bases: TGCGCCAGCAGCTTGGCGTCGGGACTAGTTTCAGATGAGCAGTTCTTC.

The rearrangement links TRBV12-3 or TRBV12-4 to TRBJ2-4, with D possibly being TRBD1 (7 bases). The CDR3 totals 14 residues. The ends were cut back, 5 bases at V and 8 bases at J, with 16 bases in the middle. CDR3 nucleotide sequence: TGTGCCAGCAGTCCTAGGACAGGAGGGGACATTCAGTACTTC. It encodes CASSPRTGGDIQYF.

This clonotype was detected a few times. The CDR3 protein is CSARRASGGARETQYF. The CDR3 DNA reads TGCAGTGCCCGGCGGGCTAGCGGGGGGGCGAGAGAGACCCAGTACTTC. J is TRBJ2-5 and V is TRBV20-1, with TRBD2 matching 12 bases. The germline V gene encodes CDR1 DFQATT and CDR2 SNEGSKA (reference sequence). Losses at the gene ends were 6 bases for V and 4 bases for J; bases not matched to a gene: 12. This CDR3 is built from 16 residues.

This clonotype has more than one count but fewer than ten. V usage is TRBV7-6 and J usage is TRBJ2-5, with D maybe TRBD2 (5 bases). Trimming pared 1 base from V and 7 bases from J, leaving 16 bases between. Germline CDR1 is SGHVS and CDR2 is FNYEAQ. CDR3 length: 15 amino acids. The CDR3 DNA follows: TGTGCCAGCAGCTTAGGGCCTACGACTATTGGGACCCAGTACTTC. This sequence encodes CASSLGPTTIGTQYF.

The V and J genes are TRBV3-1 and TRBJ2-7; 8 bases fit TRBD2. V lost 2 bases to trimming and J lost 10 bases; unmatched junction nucleotides: 13. This CDR3 has 15 residues. Per germline, CDR1 LGHDT and CDR2 YNNKEL (reference sequence). The CDR3 bases are TGTGCCAGCAGCCAAACTAGCGGAGGCTCTTGGGCCCAGTACTTC. This gives the protein CASSQTSGGSWAQYF.

The J gene is TRBJ2-1, the V gene TRBV9; D may match TRBD1 or TRBD2 (5 bases each). V was clipped by 0 bases and J by 3 bases, with 22 bases between them. This CDR3 comprises 19 residues. CDR1 and CDR2 from the germline V gene are SGDLS and YYNGEE. CDR3 in amino acids: CASSVVGTLLLARYNEQFF. As DNA, the CDR3 is TGTGCCAGCAGCGTAGTTGGGACCCTCCTCCTTGCGCGCTACAATGAGCAGTTCTTC.

The chain joins TRBV6-5 to TRBJ1-4; 7 bases are a match to TRBD1. The CDR3 is made up of 14 amino acids. V gave up 4 bases and J gave up 6 bases; unmatched junction bases: 5. Germline V CDR1 and CDR2: MNHEY, SVGAGI. In nucleotides, the CDR3 is TGTGCCAGCAGTTTAGGGGGCGGATATGAAAAACTGTTTTTT. Translation: CASSLGGGYEKLFF.

The rearrangement uses TRBV5-1 and TRBJ2-1; D remains unclear. The V gene lost 1 base and the J gene lost 4 bases, with 9 bases spanning the gap. Per the germline V gene, CDR1 is SGHRS and CDR2 is YFSETQ. This CDR3 has 14 amino acids. In DNA form, the CDR3 reads TGCGCCAGCAGCTTGAAGGATCAATACAATGAGCAGTTCTTC. This translates into CASSLKDQYNEQFF.

V usage is TRBV29-1 and J usage is TRBJ2-7, with 7 bases that match TRBD2. The CDR3 is 12 amino acids. CDR1 is SQVTM, CDR2 ANQGSEA, per germline. Trimming cost V 2 bases and J 7 bases; bases outside gene matches: 5. CDR3 sequence: CSVETRDYEQYF. For the CDR3, the DNA is TGCAGCGTTGAAACCAGGGACTATGAGCAGTACTTC.

This clonotype is a singleton in its sample. The rearrangement uses TRBV7-2 and TRBJ2-3; tentatively, D is TRBD1 (7 bases). CDR3 length: 15 amino acids. Germline V CDR1 and CDR2: SGHTA, FQGNSA. Trimming removed 5 bases at V and 14 bases at J, with 26 bases between. For the CDR3, the DNA is TGTGCCAGCAGCCCCCGCCGAACTGGAGGGGGCGGATGGTATTTT. Residues: CASSPRRTGGGGWYF.

This chain links TRBV12-3 or TRBV12-4 with TRBJ1-2, with 7 nucleotides matching TRBD1. Unmatched junction bases numbered 5, after V lost 6 bases and J lost 4 bases. The CDR3 loop spans 13 amino acids. The CDR3 DNA follows: TGTGCCAGCAGCTCGGGACAGACCTATGGCTACACCTTC. Amino acids: CASSSGQTYGYTF.

This clonotype was found a few times. This sequence joins TRBV20-1 and TRBJ2-5; 11 bases are a match to TRBD2. This CDR3 spans 15 amino acids. V shed 2 bases, J shed 4 bases, and the junction held 6 bases outside the gene matches. The germline gives CDR1 DFQATT, CDR2 SNEGSKA (reference sequence). The DNA of the CDR3 is TGCAGTGCTAGATCGGGGGGGACTAGCGGAGAGACCCAGTACTTC. It yields the protein CSARSGGTSGETQYF.

This rearrangement joins TRBV4-1 to TRBJ2-4; TRBD2 aligns across 11 bases. Germline values: CDR1 MGHRA, CDR2 YSYEKL. The CDR3 is 17 residues long. With 0 bases clipped from V and 7 bases from J, the junction kept 8 bases outside the gene matches. In nucleotides, the CDR3 is TGCGCCAGCAGCCAAGATAAAATAGCGGGGGGGCCTAACATTCAGTACTTC. It codes for CASSQDKIAGGPNIQYF.

This chain joins TRBV24-1 and TRBJ2-3, with 8 bases that match TRBD2. Germline values: CDR1 KGHDR, CDR2 SFDVKD. Trimming took 3 bases from V and 2 from J; bases not matched to a gene: 3. The CDR3 is 15 residues long. The CDR3 region has the DNA TGTGCCACCAGTGATACTAGCGGTTACACAGATACGCAGTATTTT. Encoded protein: CATSDTSGYTDTQYF.

This clonotype was counted between two and nine times. This chain uses TRBV5-1 with TRBJ2-6; 9 bases agree with TRBD1. The CDR3 is 16 amino acids. CDR1 and CDR2 (germline): SGHRS, YFSETQ. Unmatched junction bases numbered 3, after V lost 1 base and J lost 4 bases. The CDR3, as DNA: TGCGCCAGCAGCTTGACAGGGGGCGAAGGGGCCAACGTCCTGACTTTC. Its protein is CASSLTGGEGANVLTF.